Following are 20 T cell receptor beta chains from one sample sequenced in a study of blood T cell repertoires in COVID-19. The table came from immunoSEQ multiplex PCR; TCRdb's copy has only in-frame clones and leaves some out. The table includes approximately 150,000 clones, 88% detected once. The source material was peripheral blood. These receptors all come from a woman aged 60-70 years with acute or convalescent COVID-19.

J is TRBJ2-3 and V is TRBV18; 9 nucleotides align to TRBD2. The CDR3 is 16 residues long. V was pared by 0 bases and J by 1 base, with 2 bases of the junction left unmatched. Germline V gene data show CDR1 as KGHSH and CDR2 as LQKENI. The CDR3 sequence: CASSPPERGGTDTQYF. CDR3 sequence (DNA): TGTGCCAGCTCACCACCGGAGCGGGGGGGCACAGATACGCAGTATTTT.

The chain recombines TRBV7-2 with TRBJ1-2, with TRBD1 matching over 7 bases. Per germline, CDR1 SGHTA and CDR2 FQGNSA. J was trimmed by 5 bases and V by 2 bases; bases with no gene match: 17. This CDR3 is built from 18 residues. DNA for the CDR3: TGTGCCAGCAGCTTATATAACCACGGGGGCCAGGGGGGATATGGCTACACCTTC. Amino acid sequence: CASSLYNHGGQGGYGYTF.

This clone was seen just once. V and J are TRBV28 and TRBJ2-2; D is perhaps TRBD1 (5 bases). V was shortened by 10 bases and J by 0 bases, with 15 bases between the two germline ends. Germline V gene sequence: CDR1 MDHEN, CDR2 SYDVKM. The CDR3 is made up of 15 amino acids. The CDR3 DNA reads TGTGCCACCGACAGTCCAGGCCCGAACACCGGGGAGCTGTTTTTT. This codes for CATDSPGPNTGELFF.

The chain joins TRBV7-9 to TRBJ2-1, with 8 bases matching TRBD2. V gave up 7 bases and J gave up 4 bases; unmatched junction bases: 6. CDR1 SEHNR and CDR2 FQNEAQ come from the germline V gene (reference sequence). This CDR3 has 14 amino acids. The CDR3 sequence is CASNMAGGYNEQFF. CDR3 nucleotide sequence: TGTGCCAGCAACATGGCGGGGGGTTACAATGAGCAGTTCTTC.

The V and J genes are TRBV6-5 and TRBJ2-7; 7 bases align to TRBD1. This CDR3 region has 15 residues. V was clipped by 5 bases and J by 0 bases; unmatched bases: 7. CDR1 and CDR2 (germline): MNHEY, SVGAGI. CDR3 sequence reads: CASSRDRESSYEQYF. CDR3 DNA sequence: TGTGCCAGCAGTCGGGACAGAGAAAGCTCCTACGAGCAGTACTTC.

V usage is TRBV7-3 and J usage is TRBJ1-1; unclear D gene. Germline V gives CDR1 SGHTA, CDR2 FQGTGA. The CDR3 runs 14 residues. V was cut by 5 bases and J by 1 base, with 11 bases left in between. The CDR3 here is CASSPDISNTEAFF. In nucleotides, the CDR3 is TGTGCCAGCAGCCCCGACATCTCGAACACTGAAGCTTTCTTT.

The CDR3 DNA reads as TGTGCCAGCCGGACAGGGGGGCAAGAGACCCAGTACTTC. Its translation: CASRTGGQETQYF. The V call is TRBV3-1 (or the pseudogene TRBV3-2), the J call TRBJ2-5; 10 bases are a match to TRBD1. This CDR3 has 13 residues. J lost 2 bases, V lost 8 bases, and 2 bases had no gene match. The germline V gene encodes CDR1 LGHDT and CDR2 YNNKEL (reference sequence).

V gene TRBV28 combines with J gene TRBJ2-1; possibly TRBD1 for D (5 bases). The CDR3 contains 11 residues. In germline, CDR1 is MDHEN, CDR2 SYDVKM. Trimming pared 5 bases from V and 12 bases from J, leaving 11 bases between. CDR3 DNA sequence: TGTGCCAGCAGTCTCCGACAGACGCAGTTCTTC. This codes for CASSLRQTQFF.

This clone was detected once. The genes are TRBV4-3 and TRBJ2-1, with 13 bases fitting TRBD2. Per germline, CDR1 LGHNA and CDR2 YSLEER. The CDR3 totals 17 residues. The V segment lost 0 bases and the J segment 6 bases; nucleotides outside the gene matches: 5. DNA of the CDR3: TGCGCCAGCAGCCAAGATCCGACTAGCGGGGGGTTCAATGAGCAGTTCTTC. Amino acids: CASSQDPTSGGFNEQFF.

This chain links TRBV5-1 with TRBJ2-3; no clear D gene. Trimming removed 0 bases at V and 3 bases at J, with 8 bases between. The CDR3 spans 14 residues. Per germline, CDR1 SGHRS and CDR2 YFSETQ. The CDR3 DNA reads TGCGCCAGCAGCTTGGGGCCCGGGACAGATACGCAGTATTTT. Translating it yields CASSLGPGTDTQYF.

The V and J genes are TRBV7-3 and TRBJ1-1; 9 bases line up with TRBD1. The CDR3 is 15 residues long. The trim removed 1 base at V and 3 bases at J, leaving 3 bases unmatched. The germline CDR1 and CDR2 sequences are SGHTA and FQGTGA. In DNA form, the CDR3 reads TGTGCCAGCAGCTTAAGGGACAGGGTGGACACTGAAGCTTTCTTT. This sequence encodes CASSLRDRVDTEAFF.

This clone turned up a few times. This chain joins TRBV4-2 and TRBJ1-2; maybe TRBD1 (5 bases). Between the trimmed V and J ends, which lost 2 bases and 0 bases, there was a span of 16 bases. Per germline, CDR1 LGHNA and CDR2 YNFKEQ. CDR3 length equals 17 residues. DNA for the CDR3: TGTGCCAGCAGCCAACCGACCGTGGGGCAGGCTAACTATGGCTACACCTTC. It encodes CASSQPTVGQANYGYTF.

The chain recombines TRBV19 with TRBJ1-6; D is unclear. CDR3 length: 14 amino acids. CDR1 is LNHDA and CDR2 is SQIVND in the germline V gene (reference sequence). V was cut by 7 bases and J by 3 bases, with 10 bases left in between. CDR3: CASNSPGYNSPLHF. In DNA, the CDR3 is TGTGCCAGTAATTCCCCAGGCTATAATTCACCCCTCCACTTT.

This chain links TRBV5-4 with TRBJ1-1; D may be TRBD1 (6 bases). V lost 3 bases and J lost 2, with 20 bases in between. CDR1 is SGHNT and CDR2 is YYREEE in the germline V gene (reference sequence). The CDR3 consists of 17 residues. The CDR3: CASSSAGQRSFNTEAFF. In nucleotides, the CDR3 is TGTGCCAGCAGCTCTGCCGGACAGAGATCTTTCAACACTGAAGCTTTCTTT. Variable domain in full (rest from reference TRBV5-4 and TRBJ1-1): ETGVTQSPTHLIKTRGQQVTLRCSSQSGHNTVSWYQQALGQGPQFIFQYYREEENGRGNFPPRFSGLQFPNYSSELNVNALELDDSALYLCASSSAGQRSFNTEAFFGQGTRLTVV.

This chain joins TRBV27 and TRBJ1-1, with D unresolved. Germline lookup yields CDR1 MNHEY and CDR2 SMNVEV (reference sequence). The CDR3 extends over 14 amino acids. The V end was cut by 2 bases, the J end by 5 bases, with 12 bases between. The CDR3 loop is CASSLVSGSTEAFF. The CDR3 DNA reads TGTGCCAGCAGTTTAGTCTCGGGGTCGACTGAAGCTTTCTTT.

The CDR3 sequence is CASSSRGTQYF. CDR3 DNA sequence: TGTGCCAGCAGTTCCCGAGGGACCCAGTACTTC. The chain uses TRBV12-3 or TRBV12-4 and TRBJ2-5; D remains unclear. With 4 bases removed from V and 7 bases from J, the gap between germline ends came to 7 bases. The CDR3 sequence is 11 residues long.

This rearrangement joins TRBV27 to TRBJ2-1, with 8 positions matching TRBD1. This CDR3 is built from 15 residues. CDR1 and CDR2 (germline): MNHEY, SMNVEV (reference sequence). With V trimmed by 5 bases and J by 4 bases, 7 bases remained unmatched. CDR3 sequence (DNA): TGTGCCAGCAGTCTACAGGGGGACCTTTACAATGAGCAGTTCTTC. Residues: CASSLQGDLYNEQFF.

This rearrangement joins TRBV5-1 to TRBJ2-7; 8 bases fit TRBD1. Germline CDR1 and CDR2: SGHRS and YFSETQ. The CDR3 consists of 15 residues. The V segment lost 3 bases and the J segment 0 bases; nucleotides outside the gene matches: 5. CDR3 nucleotide sequence: TGCGCCAGCAGCTGGACAGGGCGGGCCTCCTACGAGCAGTACTTC. Amino acids: CASSWTGRASYEQYF.

This sequence joins TRBV4-2 and TRBJ1-2; TRBD1 might be the D (5 bases). Germline V gives CDR1 LGHNA, CDR2 YNFKEQ. CDR3 length equals 18 residues. V was shortened by 0 bases and J by 3 bases, with 20 bases between the two germline ends. CDR3 residues: CASSQDRAGGALYYGYTF. CDR3 in DNA: TGTGCCAGCAGCCAAGATCGGGCCGGTGGGGCCCTATACTATGGCTACACCTTC.

The chain uses TRBV6-2 or TRBV6-3 and TRBJ2-3; TRBD2 matches at 8 bases. The junction had 3 bases not matched to a gene; V was cut back by 0 bases and J by 1 base. The length of the CDR3 is 16 residues. The V gene's germline CDR1 is MNHEY and CDR2 SVGEGT. Here the CDR3 reads CASSYSISGGTDTQYF. The CDR3 coding sequence is TGTGCCAGCAGTTACTCGATTAGCGGGGGCACAGATACGCAGTATTTT.